The clone carrying this T cell receptor (beta chain) has a handful of counts. This specimen belongs to a study of identical twins. With template switching, a universal primer site was added, and the cDNA carried unique molecular identifiers. TCRdb passed the 5' RACE reads through MiXCR, listing each CDR3 protein once. The data contain 1.5 million to 2 million distinct CDR3 sequences, about 32% of them singletons. The CDR3 runs 13 residues. Germline V gene sequence: CDR1 ENHRY, CDR2 SYGVKD. V was pared by 6 bases and J by 4 bases, with 9 bases between. V gene TRBV10-3 combines with J gene TRBJ1-4, with D possibly being TRBD1 (5 bases). The origin of this receptor is a newborn girl in good health. The sequenced sample consisted of cord blood. CDR3 coding DNA: TGTGCCATCAGAGGGGTGGATAATGAAAAACTGTTTTTT. This translates into CAIRGVDNEKLFF.